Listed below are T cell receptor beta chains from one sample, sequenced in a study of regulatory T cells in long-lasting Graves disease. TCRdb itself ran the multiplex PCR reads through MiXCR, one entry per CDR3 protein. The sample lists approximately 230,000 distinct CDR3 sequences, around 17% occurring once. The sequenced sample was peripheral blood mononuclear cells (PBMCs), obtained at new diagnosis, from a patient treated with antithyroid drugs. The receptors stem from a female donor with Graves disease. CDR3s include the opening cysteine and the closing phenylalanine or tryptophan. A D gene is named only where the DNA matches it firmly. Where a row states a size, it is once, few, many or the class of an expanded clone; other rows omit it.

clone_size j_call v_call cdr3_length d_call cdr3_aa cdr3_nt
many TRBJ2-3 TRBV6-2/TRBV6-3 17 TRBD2 CASSNPTGGEPTDTQYF TGTGCCAGCAGTAACCCGACCGGGGGGGAGCCGACAGATACGCAGTATTTT
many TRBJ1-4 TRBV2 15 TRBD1 CASSRDRGTNEKLFF TGTGCCAGCAGTCGGGACAGGGGTACTAATGAAAAACTGTTTTTT
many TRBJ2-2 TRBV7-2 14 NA CASSQQAGTGELFF TGTGCCAGCAGCCAACAGGCCGGCACCGGGGAGCTGTTTTTT
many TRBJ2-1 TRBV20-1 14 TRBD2 CSARDRLAANEQFF TGCAGTGCTAGAGATAGACTAGCGGCCAATGAGCAGTTCTTC
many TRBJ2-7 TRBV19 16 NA CASSIDIRDVVNEQYF TGTGCCAGTAGTATAGATATCCGGGACGTAGTCAACGAGCAGTACTTC
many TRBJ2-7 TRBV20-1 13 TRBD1 CSAKMTGPREQYF TGCAGTGCCAAAATGACAGGGCCAAGGGAGCAGTACTTC
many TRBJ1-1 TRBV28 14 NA CASGLGAQNTEAFF TGTGCCAGCGGGTTAGGGGCACAGAACACTGAAGCTTTCTTT
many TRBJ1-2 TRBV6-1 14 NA CASSEQAGVDGYTF TGTGCCAGCAGTGAGCAGGCAGGGGTGGATGGCTACACCTTC
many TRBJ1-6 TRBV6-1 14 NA CASSPRGGNSPLHF TGTGCCAGCAGCCCGCGCGGGGGAAATTCACCCCTCCACTTT
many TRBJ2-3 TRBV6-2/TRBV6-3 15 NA CASSEGYRSTDTQYF TGTGCCAGCAGTGAAGGTTACAGGAGCACAGATACGCAGTATTTT
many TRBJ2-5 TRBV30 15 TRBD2 CAWRTLAGGQETQYF TGTGCCTGGAGAACACTAGCGGGAGGCCAAGAGACCCAGTACTTC
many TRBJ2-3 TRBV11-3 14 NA CASSQDSGAGTQYF TGTGCCAGCAGCCAAGATTCGGGAGCGGGTACGCAGTATTTT
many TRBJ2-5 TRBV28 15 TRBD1 CASSSRDRGSETQYF TGTGCCAGCAGTTCCAGGGACAGGGGGTCGGAGACCCAGTACTTC
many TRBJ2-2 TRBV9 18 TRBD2 CASSVVTSGRADTGELFF TGTGCCAGCAGCGTAGTTACTAGCGGGAGGGCCGACACCGGGGAGCTGTTTTTT
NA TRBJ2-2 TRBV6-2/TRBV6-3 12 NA CASSYWAGELFF TGTGCCAGCAGTTACTGGGCCGGGGAGCTGTTTTTT
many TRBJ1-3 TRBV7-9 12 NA CASSTSEDTIYF TGTGCCAGCAGTACCTCAGAGGACACCATATATTTT
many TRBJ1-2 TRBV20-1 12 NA CSALTHPDGYTF TGCAGTGCTTTGACACACCCAGATGGCTACACCTTC
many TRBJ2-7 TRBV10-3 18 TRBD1 CAIREFLWTGGAMGEQYF TGTGCCATCAGGGAATTCCTTTGGACAGGGGGCGCAATGGGGGAGCAGTACTTC
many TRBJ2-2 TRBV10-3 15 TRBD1 CAISRTGDGGGELFF TGTGCCATCAGTCGGACAGGCGATGGAGGCGGGGAGCTGTTTTTT
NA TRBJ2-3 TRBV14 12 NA CASSQDRYTQYF TGTGCCAGCAGCCAAGATCGTTATACGCAGTATTTT
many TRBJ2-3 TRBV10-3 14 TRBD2 CAITEGGPPDTQYF TGTGCCATCACGGAGGGAGGGCCCCCAGATACGCAGTATTTT
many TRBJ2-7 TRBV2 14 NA CASSEGLDSYEQYF TGTGCCAGCAGTGAAGGTCTAGATTCCTACGAGCAGTACTTC
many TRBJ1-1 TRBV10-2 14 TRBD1 CASIGQGGLGEAFF TGCGCCAGTATTGGACAGGGAGGCCTGGGGGAAGCTTTCTTT
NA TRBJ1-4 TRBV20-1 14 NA CSARGTGPNEKLFF TGCAGTGCTAGAGGCACAGGGCCAAATGAAAAACTGTTTTTT
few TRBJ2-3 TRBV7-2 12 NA CVSSPLADTQYF TGTGTCAGCAGCCCATTAGCGGATACGCAGTATTTT
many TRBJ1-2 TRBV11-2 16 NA CASSQDLDSSLYGYTF TGTGCCAGCAGCCAAGATCTGGACAGCTCTCTCTATGGCTACACCTTC
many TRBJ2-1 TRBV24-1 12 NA CATSDLLNEQFF TGTGCCACCAGTGATTTACTCAATGAGCAGTTCTTC
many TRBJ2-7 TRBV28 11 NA CASRAYYEQYF TGTGCCAGCAGAGCGTACTACGAGCAGTACTTC
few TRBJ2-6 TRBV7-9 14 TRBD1 CASNDRAGANVLTF TGTGCCAGCAACGACAGGGCTGGGGCCAACGTCCTGACTTTC
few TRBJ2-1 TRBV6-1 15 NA CASKGGGTSLNEQFF TGTGCCAGCAAGGGCGGCGGGACGAGTTTGAATGAGCAGTTCTTC
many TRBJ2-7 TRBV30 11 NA CACSRVGEQYF TGTGCCTGCTCCAGGGTTGGCGAGCAGTACTTC
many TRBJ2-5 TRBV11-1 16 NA CASTSREGGALKTQYF TGTGCCAGCACCTCGAGGGAGGGGGGCGCATTGAAGACCCAGTACTTC
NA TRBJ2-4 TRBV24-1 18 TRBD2 CAPPRSGEKREGRGIQYF TGTGCCCCTCCCCGAAGCGGAGAGAAGCGGGAGGGCCGAGGCATTCAGTACTTC
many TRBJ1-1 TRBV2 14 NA CASSRSQGNTEAFF TGTGCCAGCAGTAGGTCTCAGGGGAACACTGAAGCTTTCTTT